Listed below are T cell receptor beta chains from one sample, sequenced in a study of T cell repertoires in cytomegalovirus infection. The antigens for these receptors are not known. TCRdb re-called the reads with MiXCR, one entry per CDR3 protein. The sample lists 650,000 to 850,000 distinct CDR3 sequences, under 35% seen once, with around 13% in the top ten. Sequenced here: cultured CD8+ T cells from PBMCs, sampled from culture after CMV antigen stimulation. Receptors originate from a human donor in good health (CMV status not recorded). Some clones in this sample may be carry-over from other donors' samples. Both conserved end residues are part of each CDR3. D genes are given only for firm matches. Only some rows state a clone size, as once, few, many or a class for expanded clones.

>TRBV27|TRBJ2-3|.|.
TGTGCCAGCAGTCCTTGGGCCCGCGCAGATACGCAGTATTTT
CASSPWARADTQYF
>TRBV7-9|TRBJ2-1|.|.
TGTGCCAGCAGCTTAACGCAGGGACCCAAATACAATGAGCAGTTCTTC
CASSLTQGPKYNEQFF
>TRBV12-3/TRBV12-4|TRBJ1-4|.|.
TGTGCCACCAACAGTGGAGGGAGAGAAAAACTGTTTTTT
CATNSGGREKLFF
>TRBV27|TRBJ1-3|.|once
TGTGCCAGCAAGACTGACAGTACCTCTGGAAACACCATATATTTT
CASKTDSTSGNTIYF
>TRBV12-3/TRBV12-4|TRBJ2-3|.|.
TGTGCCAGCAGTAGGGGCCCTGGAGGCTATCAAGATACGCAGTATTTT
CASSRGPGGYQDTQYF
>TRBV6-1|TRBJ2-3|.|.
TGTGCCAGCAGTGAAAGGGCCGGGGGACTAGATACGCAGTATTTT
CASSERAGGLDTQYF
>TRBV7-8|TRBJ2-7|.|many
TGTGCCAGCAGCTTATTTGGGGGGACCTACGAGCAGTACTTC
CASSLFGGTYEQYF
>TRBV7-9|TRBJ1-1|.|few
TGTGCCAGCACCAAAGGGGATAAGGGACGGTTGATGAACACTGAAGCTTTCTTT
CASTKGDKGRLMNTEAFF
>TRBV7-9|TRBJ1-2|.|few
TGTGCCAGCAGCCCAAATCGGGGGCCTGGCTACACCTTC
CASSPNRGPGYTF
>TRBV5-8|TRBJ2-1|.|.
TGTGCCAGCAGCCGAGGTCTCAATGAGCAGTTCTTC
CASSRGLNEQFF
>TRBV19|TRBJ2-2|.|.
TGTGCCAGTAGTATTCTTGACACCGGGGAGCTGTTTTTT
CASSILDTGELFF
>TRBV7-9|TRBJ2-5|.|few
TGTGCCAGCAGCTTAGTGACTAGAGGGGAGACCCAGTACTTC
CASSLVTRGETQYF
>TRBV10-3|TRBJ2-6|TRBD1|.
TGTGCCATCAGTAAGACGGGACAGGTGCTCTCTGGGGCCAACGTCCTGACTTTC
CAISKTGQVLSGANVLTF
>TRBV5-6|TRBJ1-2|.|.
TGTGCCAGCAGCGATGTAGGGGCGGACCTCTATGGCTACACCTTC
CASSDVGADLYGYTF
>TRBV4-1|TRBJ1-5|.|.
TGCGCCAGCAGCCAAGGCCCTGGTCAGCCCCAGCATTTT
CASSQGPGQPQHF
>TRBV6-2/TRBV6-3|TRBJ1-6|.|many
TGTGCCAGCAGTTACGGTTCACCCCTCCACTTT
CASSYGSPLHF
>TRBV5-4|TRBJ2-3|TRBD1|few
TGTGCCAGCAGCTTTCTGGACAGGGGCACAGATACGCAGTATTTT
CASSFLDRGTDTQYF
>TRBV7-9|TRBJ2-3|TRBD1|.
TGTGCCAGCAGCCCGACAGGGAACACAGATACGCAGTATTTT
CASSPTGNTDTQYF
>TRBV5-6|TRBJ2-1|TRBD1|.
TGTGCCAGCAGCTTTGGGACAGGGAAGTTCTTC
CASSFGTGKFF
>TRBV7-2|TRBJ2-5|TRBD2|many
TGTGCCAGCAGCTTAGCCCTAGCGGGGGGGCCCCGAGAGACCCAGTACTTC
CASSLALAGGPRETQYF
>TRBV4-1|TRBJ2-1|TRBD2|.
TGCGCCAGCAGCCAAGAAGGGCCCAGCGGGGGAAACAATGAGCAGTTCTTC
CASSQEGPSGGNNEQFF
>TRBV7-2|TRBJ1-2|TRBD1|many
TGTGCCAGCAGCGGGGACGACAGGGGAAATTATGACTATGGCTACACCTTC
CASSGDDRGNYDYGYTF
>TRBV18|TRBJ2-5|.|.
TGTGCCAGCTCACCACCCGGTCGAACAGACCAAGAGACCCAGTACTTC
CASSPPGRTDQETQYF
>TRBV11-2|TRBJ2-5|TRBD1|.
TGTGCCAGCAGCACCTACGAGGGGCGACAGGGTAGTGAGACCCAGTACTTC
CASSTYEGRQGSETQYF
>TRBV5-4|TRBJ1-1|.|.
TGTGCCAGCAGCAGCACAGGGTTCGGAGCTTTCTTT
CASSSTGFGAFF
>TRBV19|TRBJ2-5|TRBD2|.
TGTGCCAGTAGTCCCTTCGTCGCGGGGGGGGAGACCCAGTACTTC
CASSPFVAGGETQYF
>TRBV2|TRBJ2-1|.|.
TGTGCCAGTCCTCTCCACAATGAGCAGTTCTTC
CASPLHNEQFF
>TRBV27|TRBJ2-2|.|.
TGTGCCAGCAGTTTATCAATCGCCGGGGAGCTGTTTTTT
CASSLSIAGELFF
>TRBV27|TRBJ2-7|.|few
TGTGCCAGCAGTCCGCGGTCCCCCCTCGAGCAGTACTTC
CASSPRSPLEQYF
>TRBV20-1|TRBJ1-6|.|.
TGCAGTGCTAGAAAGGACACAGGAAGCTATAATTCACCCCTCCACTTT
CSARKDTGSYNSPLHF
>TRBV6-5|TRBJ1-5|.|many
TGTGCCAGCAGTTACTCTGGTGGGGGCAATCAGCCCCAGCATTTT
CASSYSGGGNQPQHF
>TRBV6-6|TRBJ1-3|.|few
TGTGCCAGCAGTTACTCGGATTCTGCCAACTCTGGAAACACCATATATTTT
CASSYSDSANSGNTIYF
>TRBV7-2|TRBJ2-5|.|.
TGTGCCAGCAGCTCTACCTATCAGGGTGCAGAGACCCAGTACTTC
CASSSTYQGAETQYF
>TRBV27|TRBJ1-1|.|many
TGTGCCAGCAGTTTTGTGAGGAACACTGAAGCTTTCTTT
CASSFVRNTEAFF
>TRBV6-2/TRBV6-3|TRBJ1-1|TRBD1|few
TGTGCCAGCAGTACTCAGACAGGGAAGTACACTGAAGCTTTCTTT
CASSTQTGKYTEAFF
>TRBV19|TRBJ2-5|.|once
TGTGCCAGTAGTAACCACCGGGACGGAGAAGAGACCCAGTACTTC
CASSNHRDGEETQYF
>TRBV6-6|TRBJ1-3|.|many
TGTGCCAGCAGCACGCCCTTTACCCTGGTTCCCTCTGGAAACACCATATATTTT
CASSTPFTLVPSGNTIYF
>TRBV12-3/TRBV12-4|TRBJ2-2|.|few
TGTGCCAGCAGTGTTGCCGGGACGTACACCGGGGAGCTGTTTTTT
CASSVAGTYTGELFF
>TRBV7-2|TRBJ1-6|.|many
TGTGCCAGCAGCTTAACAGGGTCCTATAATTCACCCCTCCACTTT
CASSLTGSYNSPLHF
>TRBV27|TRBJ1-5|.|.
TGTGCCAGCAGTCAAGGAGGACAGTCAGAGCATTTT
CASSQGGQSEHF
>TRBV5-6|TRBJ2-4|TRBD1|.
TGTGCCAGCAGCTTGGGTTCAGGGGGCTTTCTTGACATTCAGTACTTC
CASSLGSGGFLDIQYF
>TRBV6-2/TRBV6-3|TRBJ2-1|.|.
TGTGCCAGCATCTCGTACTGGGGGAGCTCCTACAATGAGCAGTTCTTC
CASISYWGSSYNEQFF
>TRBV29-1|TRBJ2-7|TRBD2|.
TGCAGCGTTCTAGCGGGGAGCTCCTACGAGCAGTACTTC
CSVLAGSSYEQYF
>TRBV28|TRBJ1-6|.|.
TGTGCCAGCAGCTGGAGGATCCAAGCGAATTCACCCCTCCACTTT
CASSWRIQANSPLHF
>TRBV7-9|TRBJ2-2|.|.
TGTGCCAGCAGCTTAGTGCCCGTCAGCACCGGGGAGCTGTTTTTT
CASSLVPVSTGELFF
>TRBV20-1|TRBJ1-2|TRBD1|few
TGCAGTGCTGATCCTCGACAGGGGTGGGGCTACACCTTC
CSADPRQGWGYTF
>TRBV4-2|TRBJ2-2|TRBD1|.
TGTGCCAGCAGCCTATCGACAGGGGCCACCGGGGAGCTGTTTTTT
CASSLSTGATGELFF
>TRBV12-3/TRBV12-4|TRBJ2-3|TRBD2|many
TGTGCCAGCAGTTTCAGCGGGGGGGCTAACACAGATACGCAGTATTTT
CASSFSGGANTDTQYF
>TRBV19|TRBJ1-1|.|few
TGTGCCAGTAGTATTACAGACAACACTGAAGCTTTCTTT
CASSITDNTEAFF
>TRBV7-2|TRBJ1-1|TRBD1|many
TGTGCCAGCAGCTTATTACAGGGGGCGTTAGACACTGAAGCTTTCTTT
CASSLLQGALDTEAFF
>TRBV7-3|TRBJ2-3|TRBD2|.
TGTGCCAGCAGCCCTTCGCGGGGGAGGAGCACAGATACCCAGTATTTT
CASSPSRGRSTDTQYF
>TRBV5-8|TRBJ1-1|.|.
TGTGCCAGCAGCTACGCGACAGGATACACTGAAGCTTTCTTT
CASSYATGYTEAFF